This T cell receptor beta chain originates from a study of OX40 agonist ivuxolimab in advanced cancers. For the study at large: As their treatment, patients were administered ivuxolimab, an agonistic anti-OX40 (CD134) antibody.

Assay: immunoSEQ multiplex PCR; the TCRdb copy retains only in-frame clones and omits some. Of 15,000 to 20,000 clones in the sample, more than 70% were seen once. The sequencing used CD4+ or CD8+ T cells sorted from blood, collected in a trial of the OX40 agonist ivuxolimab. The TCR originated in an adult with an advanced solid tumor such as melanoma, head and neck, liver or kidney cancer.

The CDR3 DNA is TGTGCCTGGAGTGTAGGACCCTACGAGCAGTACTTC. This codes for CAWSVGPYEQYF. The chain carries TRBV30 and TRBJ2-7, with D hard to call. The CDR3 contains 12 residues. Trimming removed 0 bases from V and 2 bases from J, with 5 bases in between. Per the germline V gene, CDR1 is GTSNPN and CDR2 is SVGIG (reference sequence).